This TCR beta chain is drawn from a study of long-term antiretroviral therapy in people with HIV. Comment on this clone: Its antigen is currently unknown.

Running of the v3.0 immunoSEQ assay took place at survey level. TCRdb keeps only in-frame clones here, not all; method: immunoSEQ multiplex PCR. Seen here are some 33,000 clones, approximately 80% observed once, and the top ten hold approximately 6.1%. Study observations and caveats: Clones that had undergone expansion before ART prevailed in the repertoire throughout all time points.

The germline CDR1 and CDR2 sequences are SQVTM and ANQGSEA. V lost 5 bases to trimming and J lost 1 base; unmatched junction nucleotides: 4. The CDR3 has 13 amino acids. Sequenced here: unsorted PBMCs, sampled 0.6 years after starting antiretroviral therapy. The TCR was taken from a young man with HIV. The V call is TRBV29-1, the J call TRBJ1-1; TRBD1 aligns across 7 bases. CDR3 amino acids: CSVRRQGNTEAFF. The CDR3 DNA sequence: TGCAGCGTTCGAAGACAGGGGAACACTGAAGCTTTCTTT.